The rows below give T cell receptor beta chains drawn from one sample of a study of blood T cell repertoires in COVID-19. The protocol was immunoSEQ multiplex PCR, while the TCRdb copy is restricted to in-frame clones and leaves out a portion. The table records more than 300,000 clones, more than 85% of them present only once. Specimen: PBMCs or T cells enriched from blood (not recorded which). All receptors come from a woman in her 30s who had been exposed to COVID-19. Both conserved end residues are part of each CDR3. D genes are given only for firm matches. The listing skips clone size in some rows; elsewhere it reads once, few, many or a size class.

abundance,v_gene,j_gene,d_gene,CDR3aa,CDR3nt
.,TRBV2,TRBJ1-1,.,CASMRDMNTEAFF,TGTGCCAGCATGAGGGATATGAACACTGAAGCTTTCTTT
.,TRBV12-3/TRBV12-4,TRBJ1-2,.,CASSPGGYGYTF,TGTGCCAGCAGCCCAGGTGGCTATGGCTACACCTTC
.,TRBV9,TRBJ2-3,.,CASSERGAGGDTDTQYF,TGTGCCAGCAGTGAGAGAGGGGCAGGCGGGGACACAGATACGCAGTATTTT
.,TRBV5-1,TRBJ1-2,.,CASSLAAGDYGYTF,TGCGCCAGCAGCTTGGCAGCGGGGGACTATGGCTACACCTTC
.,TRBV19,TRBJ1-4,.,CASSIGPHGTNEKLFF,TGTGCCAGTAGTATTGGTCCGCATGGGACAAATGAAAAACTGTTTTTT
.,TRBV6-4,TRBJ2-1,TRBD2,CASSSTSGADEQFF,TGTGCCAGCAGTTCTACGAGCGGGGCCGATGAGCAGTTCTTC
.,TRBV4-1,TRBJ1-5,TRBD1,CASSRGPGQGNNQPQHF,TGCGCCAGCAGCCGTGGTCCGGGACAGGGGAACAATCAGCCCCAGCATTTT
.,TRBV3-1/TRBV3-2,TRBJ1-1,TRBD1,CASSPFAGGTEAFF,TGTGCCAGCAGCCCTTTCGCAGGGGGCACTGAAGCTTTCTTT
.,TRBV19,TRBJ1-1,TRBD1,CASSPPTGLNTEAFF,TGTGCCAGTAGCCCCCCGACAGGGCTGAACACTGAAGCTTTCTTT
.,TRBV27,TRBJ1-1,TRBD1,CASSHRGNTEAFF,TGTGCCAGCTCCCACAGGGGGAACACTGAAGCTTTCTTT
.,TRBV5-4,TRBJ1-2,TRBD1,CASSSPGQGHGYTF,TGTGCCAGCAGCTCCCCGGGACAGGGGCATGGCTACACCTTC
once,TRBV4-1,TRBJ2-2,.,CASSQDRRGTGELFF,TGCGCCAGCAGCCAAGATCGGAGGGGCACCGGGGAGCTGTTTTTT
.,TRBV12-3/TRBV12-4,TRBJ1-5,TRBD1,CASSRTGTQPQHF,TGTGCCAGCAGTCGGACAGGGACCCAGCCCCAGCATTTT
.,TRBV7-2,TRBJ1-2,TRBD1,CASSSGTGNYGYTF,TGTGCCAGCAGCTCGGGGACAGGGAACTATGGCTACACCTTC
.,TRBV2,TRBJ1-1,.,CASSVLSRVDEAFF,TGTGCCAGCAGTGTATTGTCCAGGGTGGATGAAGCTTTCTTT
.,TRBV6-2/TRBV6-3,TRBJ2-6,.,CASSFSLGANVLTF,TGTGCCAGCAGTTTCTCTCTGGGGGCCAACGTCCTGACTTTC
.,TRBV7-9,TRBJ2-5,.,CASIDWYQETQYF,TGTGCCAGCATTGACTGGTACCAAGAGACCCAGTACTTC
.,TRBV28,TRBJ1-2,.,CASRSQEQKGYTF,TGTGCCAGCAGATCACAGGAGCAGAAAGGCTACACCTTC
.,TRBV28,TRBJ1-1,TRBD1,CASIWGQAAFF,TGTGCCAGCATCTGGGGACAGGCGGCTTTCTTT
.,TRBV30,TRBJ2-1,.,CAWSLGGNEQFF,TGTGCCTGGAGTTTAGGCGGAAATGAGCAGTTCTTC
once,TRBV24-1,TRBJ2-1,.,CATSDSGTRNEQFF,TGTGCCACCAGTGATTCCGGGACAAGGAATGAGCAGTTCTTC
.,TRBV5-1,TRBJ1-1,.,CASSSKSGPNTEAFF,TGCGCCAGCAGCTCGAAATCGGGTCCGAACACTGAAGCTTTCTTT
.,TRBV23-1,TRBJ2-4,TRBD1,CASSRPGTGEDSAKNIQYF,TGCGCCAGCAGTCGTCCCGGGACAGGGGAGGACTCAGCCAAAAACATTCAGTACTTC
.,TRBV5-1,TRBJ2-1,TRBD1,CASTPGTVTHNEQFF,TGCGCCAGCACCCCCGGGACAGTAACGCACAATGAGCAGTTCTTC
.,TRBV5-1,TRBJ1-2,.,CASSLKGSYGYTF,TGCGCCAGCAGCTTGAAGGGGTCCTATGGCTACACCTTC
.,TRBV18,TRBJ1-6,TRBD1,CASSPKDRGNNSPLHF,TGTGCCAGCTCACCGAAGGACAGGGGAAATAATTCACCCCTCCACTTT